Only one count was recorded for the clone carrying this T cell receptor (beta chain). The data stem from a study of shared clonotypes between healthy human individuals. Background on the study: Per-donor plates numbered three CD4 naive, three CD4 memory, two CD8 naive and one CD8 memory.

The repertoire was sequenced with immunoSEQ multiplex PCR; TCRdb's copy has only in-frame clones and lacks some. This sample carries around 510,000 clones, approximately 94% of them seen once, and the ten largest clones take under 0.065%. The length of the CDR3 is 14 residues. V shed 0 bases and J shed 6 bases, with 9 bases lying between them. The V gene's germline CDR1 is LNHNV and CDR2 YYDKDF (reference sequence). The source material was naive CD4+ T cells sorted from blood. Subset defined: CD45RA+ positively selected. The receptor comes from a woman younger than 45 in good health. The chain employs TRBV15 and TRBJ2-1, with no clear D. CDR3 sequence: CATSRDEVANEQFF. The CDR3 nucleotides read TGTGCCACCAGCAGAGATGAGGTGGCCAATGAGCAGTTCTTC. The full variable domain, completed using reference TRBV15 and TRBJ2-1, is DAMVIQNPRYQVTQFGKPVTLSCSQTLNHNVMYWYQQKSSQAPKLLFHYYDKDFNNEADTPDNFQSRRPNTSFCFLDIRSPGLGDTAMYLCATSRDEVANEQFFGPGTRLTVL.